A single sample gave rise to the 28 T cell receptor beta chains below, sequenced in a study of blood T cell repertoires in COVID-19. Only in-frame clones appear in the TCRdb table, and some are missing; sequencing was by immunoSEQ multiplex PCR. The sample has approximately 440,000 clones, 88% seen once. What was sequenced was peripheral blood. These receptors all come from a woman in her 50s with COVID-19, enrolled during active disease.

The DNA for the CDR3 is TGTGCCAGCAGCTTAGGCCGACTAGCGCAGATGGAAGATACGCAGTATTTT. It encodes CASSLGRLAQMEDTQYF. V usage is TRBV13 and J usage is TRBJ2-3, with 8 bases lining up with TRBD2. CDR1 and CDR2 (germline): PRHDT, FYEKMQ (reference sequence). The junction had 10 bases not matched to a gene; V was cut back by 0 bases and J by 5 bases. This CDR3 has 17 residues.

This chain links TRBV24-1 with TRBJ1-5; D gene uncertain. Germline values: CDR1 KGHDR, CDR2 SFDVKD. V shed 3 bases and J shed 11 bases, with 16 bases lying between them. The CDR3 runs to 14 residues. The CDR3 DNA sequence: TGTGCCACCAGTGATACTGGGTCGGGAGAGGCCCAGCATTTT. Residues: CATSDTGSGEAQHF.

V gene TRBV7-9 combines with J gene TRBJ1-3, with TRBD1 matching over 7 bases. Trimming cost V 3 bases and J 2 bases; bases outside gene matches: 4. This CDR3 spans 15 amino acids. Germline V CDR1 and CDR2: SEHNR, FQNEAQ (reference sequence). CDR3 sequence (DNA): TGTGCCAGCAGCTTGACAGGGAACCCTGGAAACACCATATATTTT. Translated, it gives CASSLTGNPGNTIYF.

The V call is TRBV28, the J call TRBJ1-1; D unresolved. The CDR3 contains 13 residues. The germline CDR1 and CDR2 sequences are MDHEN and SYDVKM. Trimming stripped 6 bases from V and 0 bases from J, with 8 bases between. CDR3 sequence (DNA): TGTGCCAGCAGGAACTATATGAACACTGAAGCTTTCTTT. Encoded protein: CASRNYMNTEAFF.

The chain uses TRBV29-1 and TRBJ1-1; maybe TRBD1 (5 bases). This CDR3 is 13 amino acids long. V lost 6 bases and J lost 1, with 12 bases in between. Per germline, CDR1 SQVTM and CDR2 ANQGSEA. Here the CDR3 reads CSVRGGSNTEAFF. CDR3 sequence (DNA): TGCAGCGTAAGGGGAGGATCGAACACTGAAGCTTTCTTT.

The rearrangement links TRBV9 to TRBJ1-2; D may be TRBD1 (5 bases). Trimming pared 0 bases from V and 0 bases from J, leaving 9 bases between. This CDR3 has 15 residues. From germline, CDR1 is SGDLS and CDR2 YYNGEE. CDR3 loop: CASSVAGGTNYGYTF. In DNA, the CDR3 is TGTGCCAGCAGCGTAGCTGGGGGGACTAACTATGGCTACACCTTC. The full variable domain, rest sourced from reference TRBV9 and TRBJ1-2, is DSGVTQTPKHLITATGQRVTLRCSPRSGDLSVYWYQQSLDQGLQFLIQYYNGEERAKGNILERFSAQQFPDLHSELNLSSLELGDSALYFCASSVAGGTNYGYTFGSGTRLTVV.

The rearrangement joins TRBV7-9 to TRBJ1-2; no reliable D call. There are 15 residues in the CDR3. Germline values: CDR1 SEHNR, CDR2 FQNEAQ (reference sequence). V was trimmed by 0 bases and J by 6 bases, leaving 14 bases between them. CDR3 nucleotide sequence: TGTGCCAGCAGCTTAGCGGCGGGAGGGTTGGATGGCTACACCTTC. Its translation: CASSLAAGGLDGYTF.

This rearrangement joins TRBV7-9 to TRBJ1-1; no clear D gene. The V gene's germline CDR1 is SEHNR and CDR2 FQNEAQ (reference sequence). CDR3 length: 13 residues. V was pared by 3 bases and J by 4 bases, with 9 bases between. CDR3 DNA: TGTGCCAGCAGCTTCCCCGGAGGCACTGAAGCTTTCTTT. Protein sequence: CASSFPGGTEAFF.

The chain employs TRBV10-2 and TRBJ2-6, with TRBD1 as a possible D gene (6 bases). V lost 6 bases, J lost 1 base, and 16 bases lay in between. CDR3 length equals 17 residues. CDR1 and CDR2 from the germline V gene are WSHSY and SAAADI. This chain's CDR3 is CASRNTGIGSGANVLTF. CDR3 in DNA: TGCGCCAGCAGAAATACAGGGATCGGGTCTGGGGCCAACGTCCTGACTTTC.

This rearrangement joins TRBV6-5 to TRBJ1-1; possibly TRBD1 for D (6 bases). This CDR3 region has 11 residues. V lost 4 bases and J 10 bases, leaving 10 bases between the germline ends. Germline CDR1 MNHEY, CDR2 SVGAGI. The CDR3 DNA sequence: TGTGCCAGCAGTTTCCGAGGGGGAGCTTTCTTT. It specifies CASSFRGGAFF.

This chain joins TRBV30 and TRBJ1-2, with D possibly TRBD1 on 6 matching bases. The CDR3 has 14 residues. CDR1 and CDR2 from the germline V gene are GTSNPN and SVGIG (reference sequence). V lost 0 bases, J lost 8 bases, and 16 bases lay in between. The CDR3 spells CAWSVRVWDKGYTF. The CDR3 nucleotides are TGTGCCTGGAGTGTAAGGGTTTGGGACAAGGGCTACACCTTC.

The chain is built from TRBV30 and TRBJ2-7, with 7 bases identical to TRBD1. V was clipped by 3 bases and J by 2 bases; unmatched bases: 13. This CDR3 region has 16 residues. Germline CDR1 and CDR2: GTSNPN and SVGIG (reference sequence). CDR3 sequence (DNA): TGTGCCTGGAGGAAGACTTCCGGGACAGTTACCTACGAGCAGTACTTC. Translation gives CAWRKTSGTVTYEQYF.

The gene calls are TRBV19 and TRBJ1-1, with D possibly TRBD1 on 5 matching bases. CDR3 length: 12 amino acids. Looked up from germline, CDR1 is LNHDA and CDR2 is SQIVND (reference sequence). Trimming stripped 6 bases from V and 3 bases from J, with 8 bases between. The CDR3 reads CASRRGDTEAFF. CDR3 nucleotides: TGTGCCAGTAGGCGGGGGGACACTGAAGCTTTCTTT.

CDR3 nucleotides: TGTGCCAGCAGGTCGGGGAATGAAAAACTGTTTTTT. It translates to CASRSGNEKLFF. The chain employs TRBV28 and TRBJ1-4; D uncertain. V was shortened by 6 bases and J by 5 bases, with 7 bases between the two germline ends. Germline values: CDR1 MDHEN, CDR2 SYDVKM. The CDR3 covers 12 residues.

The CDR3 reads CSAHMNTEAFF. The CDR3 bases are TGCAGTGCTCACATGAACACTGAAGCTTTCTTT. J is TRBJ1-1 and V is TRBV20-1; D is uncertain. The CDR3 spans 11 residues. V was trimmed by 5 bases and J by 0 bases, leaving 4 bases between them. CDR1 is DFQATT and CDR2 is SNEGSKA in the germline V gene (reference sequence).

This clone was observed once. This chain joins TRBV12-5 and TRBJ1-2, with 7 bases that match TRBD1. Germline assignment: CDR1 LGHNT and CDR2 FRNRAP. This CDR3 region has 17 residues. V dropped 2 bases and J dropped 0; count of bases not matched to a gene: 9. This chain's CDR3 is CASGLPRTGKANYGYTF. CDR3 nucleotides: TGTGCTAGTGGTTTGCCCCGGACAGGCAAAGCTAACTATGGCTACACCTTC.

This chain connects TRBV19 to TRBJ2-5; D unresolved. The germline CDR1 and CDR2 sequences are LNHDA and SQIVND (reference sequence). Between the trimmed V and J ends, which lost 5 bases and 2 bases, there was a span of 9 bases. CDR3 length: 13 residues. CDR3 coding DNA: TGTGCCAGTAGTGAATCGGGTCAAGAGACCCAGTACTTC. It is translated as CASSESGQETQYF.

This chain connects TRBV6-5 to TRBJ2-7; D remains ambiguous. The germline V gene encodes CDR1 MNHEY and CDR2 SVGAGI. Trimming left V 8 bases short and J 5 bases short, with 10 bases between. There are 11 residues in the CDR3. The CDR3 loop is CASLVQHEQYF. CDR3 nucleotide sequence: TGTGCCAGCCTTGTACAGCACGAGCAGTACTTC.

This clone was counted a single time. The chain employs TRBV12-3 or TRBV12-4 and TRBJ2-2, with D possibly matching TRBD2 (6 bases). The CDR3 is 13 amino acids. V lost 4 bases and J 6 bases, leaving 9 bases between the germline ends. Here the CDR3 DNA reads TGTGCCAGCAGTTATTCGGGGGCCGGGGAGCTGTTTTTT. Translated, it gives CASSYSGAGELFF.

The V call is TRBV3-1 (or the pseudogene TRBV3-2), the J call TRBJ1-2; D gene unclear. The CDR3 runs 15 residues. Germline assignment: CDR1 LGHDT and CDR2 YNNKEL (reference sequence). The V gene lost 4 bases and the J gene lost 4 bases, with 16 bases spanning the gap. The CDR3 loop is CASSPRRETSYGYTF. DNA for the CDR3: TGTGCCAGCAGCCCAAGAAGGGAGACATCCTATGGCTACACCTTC.

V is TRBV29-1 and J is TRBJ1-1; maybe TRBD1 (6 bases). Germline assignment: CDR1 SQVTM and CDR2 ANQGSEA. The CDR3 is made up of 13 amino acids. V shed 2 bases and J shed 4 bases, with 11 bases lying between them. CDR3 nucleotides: TGCAGCGTTGAAAGGGGCAGGGGCACTGAAGCTTTCTTT. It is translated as CSVERGRGTEAFF.

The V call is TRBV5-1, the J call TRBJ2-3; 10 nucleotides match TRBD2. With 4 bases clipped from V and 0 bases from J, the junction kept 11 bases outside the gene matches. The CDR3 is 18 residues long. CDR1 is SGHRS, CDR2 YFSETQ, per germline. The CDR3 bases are TGCGCCAGCAGCATTGGACTAGCGGACTTATTTAGCACAGATACGCAGTATTTT. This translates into CASSIGLADLFSTDTQYF.

As DNA, the CDR3 is TGTGCCAGCAGTTTATTAGGTAGAGGAGAGACCCAGTACTTC. Its translation is CASSLLGRGETQYF. This rearrangement joins TRBV27 to TRBJ2-5; no reliable D call. This CDR3 comprises 14 residues. V was clipped by 1 base and J by 4 bases, with 10 bases between them. Germline V gene data show CDR1 as MNHEY and CDR2 as SMNVEV (reference sequence).

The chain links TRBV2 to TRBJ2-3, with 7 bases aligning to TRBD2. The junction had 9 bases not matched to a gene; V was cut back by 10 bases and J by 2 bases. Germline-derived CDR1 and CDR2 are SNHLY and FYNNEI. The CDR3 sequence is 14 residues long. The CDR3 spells CATLAGGFTDTQYF. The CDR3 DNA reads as TGTGCCACTTTAGCGGGTGGATTCACAGATACGCAGTATTTT.

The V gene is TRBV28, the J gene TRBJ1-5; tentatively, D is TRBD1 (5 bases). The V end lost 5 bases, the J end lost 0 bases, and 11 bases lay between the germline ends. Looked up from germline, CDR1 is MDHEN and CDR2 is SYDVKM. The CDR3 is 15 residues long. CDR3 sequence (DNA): TGTGCCAGCAGTCGAACAGGATATAGCAATCAGCCCCAGCATTTT. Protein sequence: CASSRTGYSNQPQHF.

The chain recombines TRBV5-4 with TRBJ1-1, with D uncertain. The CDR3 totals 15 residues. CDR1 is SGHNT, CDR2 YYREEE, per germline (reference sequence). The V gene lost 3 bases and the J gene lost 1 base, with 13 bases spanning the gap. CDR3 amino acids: CASSWSPERNTEAFF. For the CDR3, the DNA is TGTGCCAGCAGCTGGTCCCCGGAGAGGAACACTGAAGCTTTCTTT.

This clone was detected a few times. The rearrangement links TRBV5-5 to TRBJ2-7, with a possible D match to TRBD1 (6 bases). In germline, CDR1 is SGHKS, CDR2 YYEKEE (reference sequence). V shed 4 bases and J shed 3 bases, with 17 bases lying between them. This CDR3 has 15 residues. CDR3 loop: CASSEETGSLYEQYF. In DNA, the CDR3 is TGTGCCAGCAGCGAGGAGACAGGATCCCTCTACGAGCAGTACTTC.

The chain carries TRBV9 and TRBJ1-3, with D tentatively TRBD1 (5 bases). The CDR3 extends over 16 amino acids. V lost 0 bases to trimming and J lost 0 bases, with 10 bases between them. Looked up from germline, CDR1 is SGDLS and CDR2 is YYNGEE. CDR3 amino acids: CASSVGGVGSGNTIYF. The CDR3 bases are TGTGCCAGCAGCGTAGGGGGGGTTGGCTCTGGAAACACCATATATTTT.